Below are 29 T cell receptor beta chains sequenced from a single sample in a study of Ad26.COV2.S vaccination and SARS-CoV-2 variants. The assay was immunoSEQ multiplex PCR, and TCRdb's table has in-frame clones only and misses some. The sample includes about half a million clones, roughly nine tenths seen only once; the top ten take 1.5% to 2%. Specified treatment: 19 received Ad26.COV2.S at low or high dose, single or two shots; 5 received placebo; per-sample allocation not given. It was on day 63 after the first vaccine or placebo injection that samples were taken. This specimen was peripheral blood, taken in a trial of Ad26.COV2.S vaccine versus placebo. The receptor set was obtained from a person between 18 and 65 years old who received the Ad26.COV2.S COVID-19 vaccine or a placebo.

This chain links TRBV11-2 with TRBJ2-3; D is ambiguous. The CDR3 covers 13 residues. Trimming took off 5 bases at V and 6 bases at J, with 12 bases between the two ends. CDR1 and CDR2 (germline): SGHAT, FQNNGV. The CDR3 region is CASSPGPGDTQYF. The DNA for the CDR3 is TGTGCCAGCAGCCCGGGCCCCGGCGATACGCAGTATTTT.

J is TRBJ1-1 and V is TRBV27; D possibly corresponds to TRBD1 (5 bases). This CDR3 spans 13 amino acids. The germline gives CDR1 MNHEY, CDR2 SMNVEV (reference sequence). V lost 5 bases to trimming and J lost 7 bases, with 14 bases between them. CDR3 DNA sequence: TGTGCCAGCAGTCGGCCCCCTGGGGGTGAAGCTTTCTTT. Protein: CASSRPPGGEAFF.

The rearrangement joins TRBV28 to TRBJ2-4; TRBD1 agrees at 11 bases. This CDR3 region has 17 residues. V lost 5 bases and J lost 2; bases outside the gene matches: 8. Per germline, CDR1 MDHEN and CDR2 SYDVKM. For the CDR3, the DNA is TGTGCCAGCAGTCCCTGGGGACAGGGGGGAACCAAAAACATTCAGTACTTC. Protein product: CASSPWGQGGTKNIQYF.

The chain couples TRBV7-9 to TRBJ1-6; TRBD1 is a possible D gene (6 bases). Germline loops: CDR1 SEHNR, CDR2 FQNEAQ (reference sequence). This CDR3 region has 15 residues. V was shortened by 1 base and J by 4 bases, with 8 bases between the two germline ends. CDR3: CASSLETGYNSPLHF. CDR3 DNA: TGTGCCAGCAGCTTAGAAACAGGGTATAATTCACCCCTCCACTTT.

V gene TRBV7-2 combines with J gene TRBJ2-3; D ambiguous. The V gene's germline CDR1 is SGHTA and CDR2 FQGNSA. V lost 7 bases, J lost 3 bases, and 17 bases lay in between. The CDR3 runs to 15 residues. CDR3 protein: CASTLPYSRTDTQYF. The CDR3 nucleotides are TGTGCCAGCACCCTTCCCTACTCAAGGACAGATACGCAGTATTTT. Drawing the rest from reference TRBV7-2 and TRBJ2-3, the complete variable domain is GAGVSQSPSNKVTEKGKDVELRCDPISGHTALYWYRQSLGQGLEFLIYFQGNSAPDKSGLPSDRFSAERTGGSVSTLTIQRTQQEDSAVYLCASTLPYSRTDTQYFGPGTRLTVL.

The chain joins TRBV6-5 to TRBJ1-4; D possibly corresponds to TRBD1 (5 bases). CDR1 MNHEY and CDR2 SVGAGI come from the germline V gene. The CDR3 sequence is 12 residues long. V lost 7 bases to trimming and J lost 5 bases, with 8 bases between them. CDR3 DNA sequence: TGTGCCAGCAAAAAGGGGAATGAAAAACTGTTTTTT. This translates into CASKKGNEKLFF.

The chain employs TRBV4-2 and TRBJ2-7; D unclear. Looked up from germline, CDR1 is LGHNA and CDR2 is YNFKEQ. The CDR3 has 15 residues. The V and J ends lost 0 bases and 2 bases respectively, with 11 bases between them. This CDR3 is CASSQDTARTYEQYF. The CDR3 DNA follows: TGTGCCAGCAGCCAAGACACGGCGCGGACCTACGAGCAGTACTTC.

This clone was seen only once. This chain links TRBV5-4 with TRBJ2-3; D is possibly TRBD2 (6 bases). The CDR3 covers 16 residues. Germline V CDR1 and CDR2: SGHNT, YYREEE (reference sequence). The ends were cut back, 0 bases at V and 3 bases at J, with 14 bases in the middle. The CDR3: CASSLGVGGITDTQYF. DNA for the CDR3: TGTGCCAGCAGCTTGGGGGTCGGGGGAATAACAGATACGCAGTATTTT.

The gene calls are TRBV3-1 (or the pseudogene TRBV3-2) and TRBJ1-1; TRBD1 might be the D (5 bases). Germline V lookup: CDR1 LGHDT, CDR2 YNNKEL (reference sequence). The V end was cut by 2 bases, the J end by 7 bases, with 14 bases between. The CDR3 has 14 amino acids. The CDR3 protein is CASSQTLGVLEAFF. DNA for the CDR3: TGTGCCAGCAGCCAAACCCTAGGGGTCCTTGAAGCTTTCTTT.

The chain combines TRBV25-1 with TRBJ1-2; 8 nucleotides match TRBD1. CDR3 size: 13 residues. Germline trimming cut 8 bases from V and 7 bases from J; bases unmatched to any gene: 9. In germline, CDR1 is MGHDK, CDR2 SYGVNS. CDR3: CASGLSGGSGYTF. In DNA, the CDR3 is TGTGCCAGCGGGCTTTCAGGGGGCAGTGGCTACACCTTC.

The rearrangement joins TRBV9 to TRBJ2-3; TRBD1 agrees at 7 bases. Germline lookup yields CDR1 SGDLS and CDR2 YYNGEE. The junction had 2 bases not matched to a gene; V was cut back by 0 bases and J by 4 bases. This CDR3 spans 14 amino acids. As DNA, the CDR3 is TGTGCCAGCAGCGTAGGGACAGGACCAGATACGCAGTATTTT. Translation: CASSVGTGPDTQYF.

V gene TRBV12-3 or TRBV12-4 combines with J gene TRBJ1-1; no clear D gene. The V gene lost 6 bases and the J gene lost 4 bases, with 12 bases spanning the gap. This CDR3 has 13 amino acids. This CDR3 reads CASSRYIGTEAFF. The DNA for the CDR3 is TGTGCCAGCAGCCGATATATAGGCACTGAAGCTTTCTTT.

The rearrangement links TRBV5-1 to TRBJ1-4; TRBD1 matches 8 bases. The germline V gene has CDR1 SGHRS and CDR2 YFSETQ. The CDR3 sequence is 14 residues long. The V and J ends lost 5 bases and 2 bases, in that order; junction bases with no gene match: 2. The chain's CDR3 is CASSRDRTNEKLFF. The CDR3 region has the DNA TGCGCCAGCAGTCGGGACAGGACTAATGAAAAACTGTTTTTT.

The V gene is TRBV27, the J gene TRBJ2-5; 13 nucleotides agree with TRBD2. The V gene's germline CDR1 is MNHEY and CDR2 SMNVEV (reference sequence). The CDR3 has 16 residues. The V and J ends lost 5 bases and 4 bases, in that order; junction bases with no gene match: 7. DNA for the CDR3: TGTGCCAGCAGTCCCATACTAGCGGGAGGGGTAGAGACCCAGTACTTC. Translated, it gives CASSPILAGGVETQYF.

The CDR3 DNA reads TGTGCCAGCAGTTTATACCCCCTCATCGCCAATGAGCAGTTCTTC. It is translated as CASSLYPLIANEQFF. This sequence joins TRBV28 and TRBJ2-1; D is uncertain. CDR1 and CDR2 from the germline V gene are MDHEN and SYDVKM. The CDR3 consists of 15 residues. V lost 1 base and J 6 bases, leaving 13 bases between the germline ends.

The gene calls are TRBV6-2 or TRBV6-3 and TRBJ1-1; TRBD1 is a possible D gene (5 bases). The CDR3 runs 14 residues. V lost 3 bases and J lost 5, with 13 bases in between. Germline-derived CDR1 and CDR2 are MNHEY and SVGEGT. CDR3 DNA sequence: TGTGCCAGCAGTTATTCAACGCGGGGGACTGAAGCTTTCTTT. Translating gives CASSYSTRGTEAFF.

The V call is TRBV11-1, the J call TRBJ1-2; 7 bases map to TRBD1. Per the germline V gene, CDR1 is SGHAT and CDR2 is FQDESV (reference sequence). The CDR3 runs to 16 residues. Losses at the gene ends were 5 bases for V and 5 bases for J; bases not matched to a gene: 14. In DNA, the CDR3 is TGTGCCAGCAGCCACGGGACAGTCATCGCTCGTTATGGCTACACCTTC. This codes for CASSHGTVIARYGYTF. The whole variable domain, filled in from reference TRBV11-1 and TRBJ1-2, reads EAEVAQSPRYKITEKSQAVAFWCDPISGHATLYWYRQILGQGPELLVQFQDESVVDDSQLPKDRFSAERLKGVDSTLKIQPAELGDSAMYLCASSHGTVIARYGYTFGSGTRLTVV.

Notes on this clone: The junction departs from the called germline gene at one end, perhaps through a read error. J is TRBJ2-1 and V is TRBV18, with 8 bases matching TRBD2. CDR3 length: 12 residues. The germline gives CDR1 KGHSH, CDR2 LQKENI. The CDR3 nucleotides read TGTGCCACCTCATCGGGGGGGTTTGAGCAGTTCTTC. Encoded protein: CATSSGGFEQFF.

The gene calls are TRBV11-2 and TRBJ1-2; 8 positions agree with TRBD1. Germline trimming cut 5 bases from V and 7 bases from J; bases unmatched to any gene: 3. Germline V gives CDR1 SGHAT, CDR2 FQNNGV. The CDR3 runs 12 residues. CDR3 bases: TGTGCCAGCAGCCGGGACAGGAGTGGCTACACCTTC. Translated, it gives CASSRDRSGYTF.

The chain has TRBV20-1 and TRBJ2-5; D uncertain. Germline loops: CDR1 DFQATT, CDR2 SNEGSKA (reference sequence). The V gene lost 3 bases and the J gene lost 5 bases, with 7 bases spanning the gap. CDR3 size: 11 residues. The CDR3 DNA reads as TGCAGTGCTAGTTTGCTGGAGACCCAGTACTTC. It yields the protein CSASLLETQYF.

The gene calls are TRBV28 and TRBJ2-7; no clear D gene. The CDR3 sequence is 18 residues long. V lost 3 bases, J lost 0 bases, and 21 bases lay in between. The germline V gene has CDR1 MDHEN and CDR2 SYDVKM. CDR3 in amino acids: CASSLTLTLSTLSYEQYF. The CDR3 DNA is TGTGCCAGCAGTTTGACGCTAACCCTTTCAACCCTCTCCTACGAGCAGTACTTC.

V and J are TRBV11-2 and TRBJ2-3; no reliable D call. Trimming removed 10 bases from V and 6 bases from J, with 8 bases in between. The length of the CDR3 is 10 residues. Germline V gene lookup returns CDR1 SGHAT and CDR2 FQNNGV. CDR3 in amino acids: CATARDTQYF. CDR3 bases: TGTGCCACCGCGCGGGATACGCAGTATTTT.

V usage is TRBV30 and J usage is TRBJ1-5; tentative D call: TRBD1 (5 bases). Trimming left V 4 bases short and J 2 bases short, with 12 bases between. Germline V CDR1 and CDR2: GTSNPN, SVGIG (reference sequence). The CDR3 is 14 residues long. CDR3 region: CAWTPGGGNQPQHF. The CDR3 DNA reads as TGTGCCTGGACCCCTGGAGGGGGCAATCAGCCCCAGCATTTT.

The J gene is TRBJ2-3, the V gene TRBV28, with TRBD2 matching 13 bases. The CDR3 has 18 amino acids. CDR1 and CDR2 (germline): MDHEN, SYDVKM. Trimming took 5 bases from V and 5 from J; bases not matched to a gene: 13. The DNA for the CDR3 is TGTGCCAGCAGTCCGGGACTAGCGGGGACGAGGGATGGAGATACGCAGTATTTT. It translates to CASSPGLAGTRDGDTQYF. The full variable domain, completed using reference TRBV28 and TRBJ2-3, is DVKVTQSSRYLVKRTGEKVFLECVQDMDHENMFWYRQDPGLGLRLIYFSYDVKMKEKGDIPEGYSVSREKKERFSLILESASTNQTSMYLCASSPGLAGTRDGDTQYFGPGTRLTVL.

V and J are TRBV6-6 and TRBJ1-4, with 10 bases identical to TRBD1. This CDR3 is 13 amino acids long. CDR1 is MNHNY and CDR2 is SVGAGI in the germline V gene (reference sequence). The V segment lost 9 bases and the J segment 6 bases; nucleotides outside the gene matches: 4. In nucleotides, the CDR3 is TGTGCCAGTCGAGGGACAGGGGATGAAAAACTGTTTTTT. Translating it yields CASRGTGDEKLFF.

The J gene is TRBJ1-3, the V gene TRBV6-1, with a weak D call TRBD1 (6 bases). Trimming stripped 3 bases from V and 3 bases from J, with 15 bases between. This CDR3 contains 16 residues. Per the germline V gene, CDR1 is MNHNS and CDR2 is SASEGT. In DNA, the CDR3 is TGTGCCAGCAGTGATTGGCGGGGGCAAGTTGGAAACACCATATATTTT. This translates into CASSDWRGQVGNTIYF.

The gene calls are TRBV10-1 and TRBJ2-1; 9 bases fit TRBD2. The V gene end was trimmed by 0 bases and the J gene end by 4 bases; junction bases not matched to a gene: 16. Germline V gene lookup returns CDR1 WNHNN and CDR2 SYGVQD (reference sequence). This CDR3 is 20 amino acids long. The CDR3 region is CASSESIREAGGPLYNEQFF. CDR3 in DNA: TGCGCCAGCAGTGAGTCGATCCGAGAAGCGGGAGGCCCCCTTTACAATGAGCAGTTCTTC.

Written as DNA, the CDR3 is TGTGCCAGCAGTTTCCCGGGACAGGGGAGAGGTGAAAAACTGTTTTTT. Its translation is CASSFPGQGRGEKLFF. The chain has TRBV28 and TRBJ1-4; TRBD1 matches at 10 bases. The CDR3 has 16 amino acids. Germline assignment: CDR1 MDHEN and CDR2 SYDVKM. The V gene end was trimmed by 3 bases and the J gene end by 7 bases; junction bases not matched to a gene: 8.

The chain uses TRBV6-5 and TRBJ2-5; 9 positions agree with TRBD2. The CDR3 length is 16 residues. V gave up 2 bases and J gave up 2 bases; unmatched junction bases: 6. Germline assignment: CDR1 MNHEY and CDR2 SVGAGI. The CDR3 region has the DNA TGTGCCAGCAGTTACGCGAGCGGGGGGACTCAAGAGACCCAGTACTTC. Translating it yields CASSYASGGTQETQYF.